The subject of this entry is one T cell receptor (beta chain). Antigen unknown. This record belongs to a study of regulatory T cells in long-lasting Graves disease. Investigators prepared the TCR beta libraries by applying iRepertoire HTBI primers and Arm-PCR of CDR3 regions. TCRdb analysed the multiplex PCR reads with MiXCR anew, one entry per CDR3 protein. The sample includes approximately 560,000 distinct CDR3 sequences, roughly 16% of them seen just once. Whole-study results and caveats: New patients shared around 920 public clonotypes, fewer than the 2,500 to 3,500 shared by persistent patients. Favoring TRBV28, TRBJ1-2 and TRBJ2-5 was a feature seen in persistent disease.

Time point specified: newly diagnosed GD, antithyroid drugs for less than 3 months. Extracted PBMC RNA gave rise to the TCR library. The CDR3 length is 15 residues. Per germline, CDR1 SGHDN and CDR2 FVKESK. The ends lost 7 bases at V and 4 bases at J; junction bases unmatched: 5. In addition, the sample was reused for a study of T cells in Graves' hyperthyroidism and ophthalmopathy. That source adds: TCR CDR3 regions were first amplified by RT-PCR with HTBI primers. Most clonotypes expanded in the thyroid (above 0.001) were also present in blood.

The specimen comprised peripheral blood mononuclear cells (PBMCs), sampled at new diagnosis, from a patient treated with antithyroid drugs. V is TRBV14 and J is TRBJ2-1; 12 bases map to TRBD2. This clonotype originated in a man younger than 30 with Graves disease. CDR3 sequence: CASTGLAGRYNEQFF. DNA for the CDR3: TGTGCCAGCACCGGACTAGCGGGGAGGTACAATGAGCAGTTCTTC.